A selection of T cell receptor beta chains follows, all from one sample in a study of cytomegalovirus exposure and HLA in healthy donors. Profiled with immunoSEQ multiplex PCR; TCRdb holds only in-frame clones, not every one. The sample records over 200,000 clones, approximately 86% being singletons. Sequencing used PBMCs. These receptors all stem from a woman aged 18-29 years in good health and CMV-seronegative. The CDR3 runs from the conserved cysteine through the conserved F or W. The order of the fields is J gene, V gene, D gene, clone size, CDR3 DNA, CDR3 protein. A D gene is named only where the DNA matches it firmly. Clone size is stated in some rows and not others, as once, few, many or a class when expanded.

J gene: TRBJ2-7; V gene: TRBV29-1; D gene: TRBD2; clone size: NA; CDR3 DNA: TGCAGCGCCCGGTCGTTTAGCGGGAGTTCCTACGAGCAGTACTTC; CDR3 protein: CSARSFSGSSYEQYF
J gene: TRBJ2-7; V gene: TRBV5-4; D gene: NA; clone size: NA; CDR3 DNA: TGTGCCAGCAGCTTTTCGGTTTTAGGGGGGGCCAGCTACGAGCAGTACTTC; CDR3 protein: CASSFSVLGGASYEQYF
J gene: TRBJ1-1; V gene: TRBV19; D gene: NA; clone size: NA; CDR3 DNA: TGTGCCAGTAGTACCCAACAGGGCAGGAACACTGAAGCTTTCTTT; CDR3 protein: CASSTQQGRNTEAFF
J gene: TRBJ2-1; V gene: TRBV6-5; D gene: NA; clone size: NA; CDR3 DNA: TGTGCCAGCAGTTTGACTAGGGGTTTCTACAATGAGCAGTTCTTC; CDR3 protein: CASSLTRGFYNEQFF
J gene: TRBJ2-5; V gene: TRBV29-1; D gene: TRBD1; clone size: NA; CDR3 DNA: TGCAGCGGACAGGGGGCTCGTCGAGAGACCCAGTACTTC; CDR3 protein: CSGQGARRETQYF
J gene: TRBJ1-2; V gene: TRBV5-4; D gene: NA; clone size: NA; CDR3 DNA: TGTGCCAGCAGCCACCGACTAGCTTCCTATGGCTACACCTTC; CDR3 protein: CASSHRLASYGYTF
J gene: TRBJ2-1; V gene: TRBV28; D gene: TRBD1; clone size: NA; CDR3 DNA: TGTGCCAGCAGTCCGGCGGGACAGGGACCTTACAATGAGCAGTTCTTC; CDR3 protein: CASSPAGQGPYNEQFF
J gene: TRBJ2-7; V gene: TRBV15; D gene: NA; clone size: NA; CDR3 DNA: TGTGCCACCAGCAGGGACTACTACGAGCAGTACTTC; CDR3 protein: CATSRDYYEQYF
J gene: TRBJ2-2; V gene: TRBV27; D gene: NA; clone size: NA; CDR3 DNA: TGTGCCAGCAGTTATTCCGGGTACACCGGGGAGCTGTTTTTT; CDR3 protein: CASSYSGYTGELFF
J gene: TRBJ2-1; V gene: TRBV12-5; D gene: TRBD2; clone size: once; CDR3 DNA: TGTGCTAGTGGTTTGACTCCCAGCGGGAGGGAATCCTACAATGAGCAGTTCTTC; CDR3 protein: CASGLTPSGRESYNEQFF
J gene: TRBJ1-1; V gene: TRBV10-2; D gene: NA; clone size: NA; CDR3 DNA: TGCGCCAGCAGGAGGACAGATTTAAACACTGAAGCTTTCTTT; CDR3 protein: CASRRTDLNTEAFF
J gene: TRBJ2-1; V gene: TRBV19; D gene: TRBD2; clone size: NA; CDR3 DNA: TGTGCCAGTAGTATACTTAGCGGGGGGACCGGGTACAATGAGCAGTTCTTC; CDR3 protein: CASSILSGGTGYNEQFF
J gene: TRBJ2-7; V gene: TRBV7-8; D gene: NA; clone size: once; CDR3 DNA: TGTGCCAGCAGCCGAGCGGAAAATAATCTTGACTACGAGCAGTACTTC; CDR3 protein: CASSRAENNLDYEQYF
J gene: TRBJ1-5; V gene: TRBV7-8; D gene: NA; clone size: NA; CDR3 DNA: TGTGCCAGCAGCTTATATGAGGGTCAGCCCCAGCATTTT; CDR3 protein: CASSLYEGQPQHF
J gene: TRBJ1-1; V gene: TRBV28; D gene: NA; clone size: NA; CDR3 DNA: TGTGCCAGCAGTTTGTTCGACAGATCCACTGAAGCTTTCTTT; CDR3 protein: CASSLFDRSTEAFF
J gene: TRBJ2-7; V gene: TRBV4-1; D gene: NA; clone size: NA; CDR3 DNA: TGCGCCAGCAGCCTGGGGGGGGCCACCTACGAGCAGTACTTC; CDR3 protein: CASSLGGATYEQYF
J gene: TRBJ1-2; V gene: TRBV30; D gene: TRBD1; clone size: NA; CDR3 DNA: TGTGCCTGGAGTGCCCCCGACAGGGTGTCTTATGGCTACACCTTC; CDR3 protein: CAWSAPDRVSYGYTF
J gene: TRBJ2-2; V gene: TRBV7-3; D gene: TRBD2; clone size: once; CDR3 DNA: TGTGCCAGCAGCTTAAAAGCGGGAGGATCTACCGGGGAGCTGTTTTTT; CDR3 protein: CASSLKAGGSTGELFF
J gene: TRBJ2-2; V gene: TRBV9; D gene: NA; clone size: NA; CDR3 DNA: TGTGCCAGCAGCACCGTTCAGCGGAGGGGATCGAACACCGGGGAGCTGTTTTTT; CDR3 protein: CASSTVQRRGSNTGELFF
J gene: TRBJ2-7; V gene: TRBV5-1; D gene: TRBD1; clone size: NA; CDR3 DNA: TGCGCCAGCAGCCCCGGGACAGGGTCCTACGAGCAGTACTTC; CDR3 protein: CASSPGTGSYEQYF
J gene: TRBJ2-5; V gene: TRBV18; D gene: TRBD2; clone size: once; CDR3 DNA: TGTGCCAGCTCACCACCGGGACTAGCGGGGGTACAAGAGACCCAGTACTTC; CDR3 protein: CASSPPGLAGVQETQYF
J gene: TRBJ1-2; V gene: TRBV28; D gene: NA; clone size: few; CDR3 DNA: TGTGCCAGCAGTTTAAGCACAGGGTTCCATGGCTACACCTTC; CDR3 protein: CASSLSTGFHGYTF
J gene: TRBJ1-2; V gene: TRBV28; D gene: NA; clone size: NA; CDR3 DNA: TGTGCCAGCAGTTCGGGGGTGGGGTATGGCTACACCTTC; CDR3 protein: CASSSGVGYGYTF
J gene: TRBJ2-1; V gene: TRBV27; D gene: NA; clone size: NA; CDR3 DNA: TGTGCCAGCAGTTTAGTAAAGAAAACATTCTCCTACAATGAGCAGTTCTTC; CDR3 protein: CASSLVKKTFSYNEQFF
J gene: TRBJ1-1; V gene: TRBV6-1; D gene: NA; clone size: NA; CDR3 DNA: TGTGCCAGCAGTGCTAACACTGAAGCTTTCTTT; CDR3 protein: CASSANTEAFF
J gene: TRBJ2-3; V gene: TRBV6-1; D gene: NA; clone size: NA; CDR3 DNA: TGTGCCAGCATTCCCCTGTCGGGGGGCCTAACGCAGTATTTT; CDR3 protein: CASIPLSGGLTQYF
J gene: TRBJ2-5; V gene: TRBV14; D gene: TRBD1; clone size: NA; CDR3 DNA: TGTGCCAGCAGCCACCTACGGACAGGTTGGGGCCAAGAGACCCAGTACTTC; CDR3 protein: CASSHLRTGWGQETQYF
J gene: TRBJ1-1; V gene: TRBV27; D gene: NA; clone size: NA; CDR3 DNA: TGTGCCAGCAGTTTCTTGGGGAGCACTGAAGCTTTCTTT; CDR3 protein: CASSFLGSTEAFF
J gene: TRBJ2-7; V gene: TRBV2; D gene: NA; clone size: NA; CDR3 DNA: TGTGCCAGCAGGGTAGTAACGAACGAGCAGTACTTC; CDR3 protein: CASRVVTNEQYF
J gene: TRBJ2-5; V gene: TRBV4-2; D gene: NA; clone size: once; CDR3 DNA: TGTGCCAGCAGCCAAGAAAGGGGAGAGACCCAGTACTTC; CDR3 protein: CASSQERGETQYF
J gene: TRBJ1-5; V gene: TRBV9; D gene: TRBD1; clone size: NA; CDR3 DNA: TGTGCCAGCTCGACAGGGAGTAATCAGCCCCAGCATTTT; CDR3 protein: CASSTGSNQPQHF
J gene: TRBJ2-1; V gene: TRBV5-1; D gene: TRBD2; clone size: NA; CDR3 DNA: TGCGCCAGCAGCTTGGAAAAGTGGCTAGCGGGAGAAGATTGGGACAATGAGCAGTTCTTC; CDR3 protein: CASSLEKWLAGEDWDNEQFF
J gene: TRBJ2-7; V gene: TRBV13; D gene: TRBD1; clone size: NA; CDR3 DNA: TGTGCCAGCAGCCCGACCGGGACAGGGATTTACGAGCAGTACTTC; CDR3 protein: CASSPTGTGIYEQYF
J gene: TRBJ2-2; V gene: TRBV7-7; D gene: NA; clone size: NA; CDR3 DNA: TGTGCTAGCAGCCCACTAGAGACCGGGGAGCTGTTTTTT; CDR3 protein: CASSPLETGELFF
J gene: TRBJ2-2; V gene: TRBV6-6; D gene: TRBD1; clone size: NA; CDR3 DNA: TGTGCCAGCAGGACAGGGTCCGGGGAGCTGTTTTTT; CDR3 protein: CASRTGSGELFF
J gene: TRBJ2-7; V gene: TRBV11-2; D gene: TRBD2; clone size: NA; CDR3 DNA: TGTGCCAGCAGACCTACGGGACTAGCGGGAGGGCCTTACTCCTACGAGCAGTACTTC; CDR3 protein: CASRPTGLAGGPYSYEQYF
J gene: TRBJ2-1; V gene: TRBV27; D gene: NA; clone size: NA; CDR3 DNA: TGTGCCAGCAGTCGAGGAGGAGGTGAGACTAGAGAATTCTTC; CDR3 protein: CASSRGGGETREFF
J gene: TRBJ1-2; V gene: TRBV4-3; D gene: NA; clone size: once; CDR3 DNA: TGCGCCAGCAGCCAAGGACACTCACCGGGCTACACCTTC; CDR3 protein: CASSQGHSPGYTF
J gene: TRBJ2-3; V gene: TRBV4-1; D gene: NA; clone size: NA; CDR3 DNA: TGCGCCAGCAGCCAAGAGGGAGGAACCGCTAGCACAGATACGCAGTATTTT; CDR3 protein: CASSQEGGTASTDTQYF
J gene: TRBJ2-5; V gene: TRBV5-6; D gene: NA; clone size: NA; CDR3 DNA: TGTGCCAGCAGTATATCAGGGGTTGAGACCCAGTACTTC; CDR3 protein: CASSISGVETQYF
J gene: TRBJ2-7; V gene: TRBV4-1; D gene: NA; clone size: NA; CDR3 DNA: TGCGCCAGCAGCCTAGGTACAGACTCCTACGAGCAGTACTTC; CDR3 protein: CASSLGTDSYEQYF
J gene: TRBJ1-5; V gene: TRBV27; D gene: NA; clone size: NA; CDR3 DNA: TGTGCCAGCAGTCAGGGTTGGAGCAATCAGCCCCAGCATTTT; CDR3 protein: CASSQGWSNQPQHF